These 17 T cell receptor beta chains came from one sample sequenced in a study of blood T cell repertoires in COVID-19. Repertoires were generated with immunoSEQ multiplex PCR, while TCRdb's copy carries only in-frame clones and drops some. The sample consists of around 78,000 clones, less than 95% of them appearing once. Sequencing was carried out using peripheral blood. The receptors shown here come from a woman in her fifties or sixties in a cohort sampled during active COVID-19.

The chain joins TRBV5-8 to TRBJ1-2; no reliable D call. The V and J ends lost 4 bases and 4 bases respectively, with 11 bases between them. The CDR3 totals 13 residues. Germline V CDR1 and CDR2: SGHTS, YDEGEE. CDR3 sequence: CASSQTVTYGYTF. As DNA, the CDR3 is TGTGCCAGCAGCCAAACAGTTACCTATGGCTACACCTTC. The variable domain in full, with the rest retrieved from reference TRBV5-8 and TRBJ1-2, is EAGVTQSPTHLIKTRGQQATLRCSPISGHTSVYWYQQALGLGLQFLLWYDEGEERNRGNFPPRFSGRQFPNYSSELNVNALELEDSALYLCASSQTVTYGYTFGSGTRLTVV.

This chain connects TRBV6-1 to TRBJ2-1; 8 nucleotides match TRBD1. The CDR3 has 18 amino acids. Germline V gene lookup returns CDR1 MNHNS and CDR2 SASEGT. Germline trimming cut 2 bases from V and 9 bases from J; bases unmatched to any gene: 18. The DNA for the CDR3 is TGTGCCAGCAGTGAAACGAGGGCCGGGACAGGCCTTACAAGTGAGCAGTTCTTC. It yields the protein CASSETRAGTGLTSEQFF.

The V call is TRBV6-6, the J call TRBJ2-1; a weak D match, TRBD1 (6 bases). Trimming removed 5 bases from V and 3 bases from J, with 14 bases in between. CDR1 MNHNY and CDR2 SVGAGI come from the germline V gene (reference sequence). The CDR3 totals 15 residues. Written as DNA, the CDR3 is TGTGCCAGCAGTCCCCCACAGGGTCACTACAATGAGCAGTTCTTC. It codes for CASSPPQGHYNEQFF.

This CDR3 reads CASRGPGEQYF. The CDR3 nucleotides read TGTGCCAGTCGAGGGCCCGGCGAGCAGTACTTC. This chain joins TRBV19 and TRBJ2-7; D is perhaps TRBD2 (5 bases). With 8 bases removed from V and 6 bases from J, the gap between germline ends came to 11 bases. The CDR3 length is 11 residues. Germline CDR1 and CDR2: LNHDA and SQIVND (reference sequence).

V gene TRBV5-8 combines with J gene TRBJ1-2; 7 nucleotides agree with TRBD1. Trimming took 4 bases from V and 4 from J; bases not matched to a gene: 10. This CDR3 comprises 15 residues. Germline V gene data show CDR1 as SGHTS and CDR2 as YDEGEE. CDR3 sequence: CASSRQYGTAYGYTF. The CDR3 nucleotides are TGTGCCAGCAGCCGACAGTACGGGACAGCCTATGGCTACACCTTC.

This chain connects TRBV5-1 to TRBJ1-1; TRBD1 aligns across 8 bases. This CDR3 contains 21 residues. CDR1 SGHRS and CDR2 YFSETQ come from the germline V gene. Germline trimming cut 1 base from V and 0 bases from J; bases unmatched to any gene: 20. CDR3 protein: CASSLRGLRDRQFGVNTEAFF. Here the CDR3 DNA reads TGCGCCAGCAGCTTGAGAGGACTGCGGGACAGGCAGTTCGGGGTGAACACTGAAGCTTTCTTT. Using reference TRBV5-1 and TRBJ1-1 for the parts outside the CDR3, the full variable domain is KAGVTQTPRYLIKTRGQQVTLSCSPISGHRSVSWYQQTPGQGLQFLFEYFSETQRNKGNFPGRFSGRQFSNSRSEMNVSTLELGDSALYLCASSLRGLRDRQFGVNTEAFFGQGTRLTVV.

This clone appeared once. This chain uses TRBV5-1 with TRBJ1-1; no clear D gene. Per germline, CDR1 SGHRS and CDR2 YFSETQ. V lost 4 bases, J lost 6 bases, and 13 bases lay in between. The CDR3 consists of 13 residues. The CDR3 protein is CASSHGEFSEAFF. In DNA, the CDR3 is TGCGCCAGCAGCCACGGAGAGTTTTCTGAAGCTTTCTTT.

J is TRBJ1-2 and V is TRBV3-1 (or the pseudogene TRBV3-2); no clear D. Deletions cut 2 bases from V and 0 bases from J, with 7 bases between. The CDR3 is 14 amino acids. Per the germline V gene, CDR1 is LGHDT and CDR2 is YNNKEL (reference sequence). The CDR3 coding sequence is TGTGCCAGCAGCCAAAGGAGCGCTAACTATGGCTACACCTTC. It yields the protein CASSQRSANYGYTF.

The chain is built from TRBV9 and TRBJ2-5, with a tentative D call TRBD2 (6 bases). The V end was cut by 3 bases, the J end by 3 bases, with 12 bases between. Germline lookup yields CDR1 SGDLS and CDR2 YYNGEE. The CDR3 is 14 amino acids. CDR3 region: CASSGGGGKETQYF. In DNA, the CDR3 is TGTGCCAGCAGCGGCGGTGGGGGGAAAGAGACCCAGTACTTC.

The genes are TRBV19 and TRBJ1-5; 8 bases match TRBD1. The junction had 12 bases not matched to a gene; V was cut back by 7 bases and J by 1 base. CDR1 LNHDA and CDR2 SQIVND come from the germline V gene (reference sequence). CDR3 length: 17 residues. CDR3 protein: CASTPHQGAGSNQPQHF. CDR3 coding DNA: TGTGCCAGTACCCCCCACCAGGGGGCGGGAAGCAATCAGCCCCAGCATTTT. The full variable domain, with the rest looked up from reference TRBV19 and TRBJ1-5, is DGGITQSPKYLFRKEGQNVTLSCEQNLNHDAMYWYRQDPGQGLRLIYYSQIVNDFQKGDIAEGYSVSREKKESFPLTVTSAQKNPTAFYLCASTPHQGAGSNQPQHFGDGTRLSIL.

The table lists this clone with a few counts. The CDR3 protein is CAISDPSSTQYF. In nucleotides, the CDR3 is TGTGCCATCAGTGACCCGAGTAGTACGCAGTATTTT. V usage is TRBV10-3 and J usage is TRBJ2-3; D is unresolved. The germline V gene encodes CDR1 ENHRY and CDR2 SYGVKD. Trimming shortened V by 3 bases and J by 8 bases, and 9 bases separated the two germline ends. The CDR3 is 12 residues long.

Here the CDR3 DNA reads TGCAGCGTTGAAAAATCTACAGGGGGAAACAATGAGCAGTTCTTC. Amino acid sequence: CSVEKSTGGNNEQFF. The chain carries TRBV29-1 and TRBJ2-1; TRBD1 aligns across 8 bases. Germline V gene lookup returns CDR1 SQVTM and CDR2 ANQGSEA. With V trimmed by 2 bases and J by 5 bases, 8 bases remained unmatched. This CDR3 comprises 15 residues.

The chain has TRBV5-1 and TRBJ2-3, with a possible D match to TRBD2 (5 bases). From germline, CDR1 is SGHRS and CDR2 YFSETQ. The V end lost 4 bases, the J end lost 1 base, and 16 bases lay between the germline ends. This CDR3 comprises 16 residues. This CDR3 reads CASSLSGQSRTDTQYF. The CDR3 coding sequence is TGCGCCAGCAGCCTCAGCGGCCAATCCCGCACAGATACGCAGTATTTT.

The chain is built from TRBV30 and TRBJ2-1; weak D call: TRBD2 (5 bases). Looked up from germline, CDR1 is GTSNPN and CDR2 is SVGIG (reference sequence). The CDR3 runs to 17 residues. Trimming removed 2 bases from V and 6 bases from J, with 23 bases in between. The CDR3 loop reads CAWSHRYTLRELNEQFF. The CDR3 coding sequence is TGTGCCTGGAGTCATCGCTATACTCTTCGGGAACTCAATGAGCAGTTCTTC. The entire variable domain, with the rest obtained from reference TRBV30 and TRBJ2-1, is as follows: SQTIHQWPATLVQPVGSPLSLECTVEGTSNPNLYWYRQAAGRGLQLLFYSVGIGQISSEVPQNLSASRPQDRQFILSSKKLLLSDSGFYLCAWSHRYTLRELNEQFFGPGTRLTVL.

The chain couples TRBV20-1 to TRBJ2-3; no clear D gene. With 2 bases removed from V and 6 bases from J, the gap between germline ends came to 3 bases. CDR3 length: 10 residues. From germline, CDR1 is DFQATT and CDR2 SNEGSKA (reference sequence). CDR3 region: CSARQDTQYF. The CDR3, as DNA: TGCAGTGCTAGACAGGATACGCAGTATTTT.

The chain links TRBV5-1 to TRBJ2-7, with D tentatively TRBD1 (5 bases). The CDR3 is made up of 12 amino acids. Between the trimmed V and J ends, which lost 1 base and 3 bases, there was a span of 5 bases. The germline gives CDR1 SGHRS, CDR2 YFSETQ. CDR3 amino acids: CASSLTGYEQYF. CDR3 nucleotide sequence: TGCGCCAGCAGCTTGACAGGCTACGAGCAGTACTTC.

The V and J genes are TRBV28 and TRBJ1-6, with D perhaps matching TRBD1 (5 bases). The germline gives CDR1 MDHEN, CDR2 SYDVKM. V lost 5 bases and J 10 bases, leaving 24 bases between the germline ends. The CDR3 sequence is 17 residues long. CDR3 nucleotide sequence: TGTGCCAGCAGTCCGACCCTCACAGATGCGGGGGACTCACCCCTCCACTTT. Translated, it gives CASSPTLTDAGDSPLHF.